Following are 2 T cell receptor beta chains from one sample sequenced in a study of T cell responses to AZD1222 COVID-19 vaccine. Using immunoSEQ multiplex PCR, the repertoire was profiled, and TCRdb retains in-frame clones only, with some absent. Among roughly 150,000 clones listed, roughly 90% were seen once. The source material was peripheral blood, sampled on day 0 of AZD1222 vaccination. These receptors were taken from an adult in good health.

V gene TRBV4-3 combines with J gene TRBJ1-2, with unresolved D. The V end lost 2 bases, the J end lost 0 bases, and 7 bases lay between the germline ends. The germline CDR1 and CDR2 sequences are LGHNA and YSLEER. The CDR3 contains 14 residues. The CDR3 loop reads CASSQRSANYGYTF. In DNA form, the CDR3 reads TGCGCCAGCAGCCAACGCAGCGCTAACTATGGCTACACCTTC.

The V gene is TRBV7-8, the J gene TRBJ1-3, with TRBD1 as a possible D gene (5 bases). Trimming took 5 bases from V and 8 from J, leaving 19 bases between them. This CDR3 spans 15 amino acids. Germline values: CDR1 SGHVS, CDR2 FQNEAQ. In DNA form, the CDR3 reads TGTGCCAGCAGCCGCCAGCGGGGGTTTCCGGACACCATATATTTT. It specifies CASSRQRGFPDTIYF.